In this sample, the clone carrying this TCR beta chain turned up a few times. Its antigen remains unidentified. Between the trimmed V and J ends, which lost 6 bases and 2 bases, there was a span of 11 bases. CDR3 length: 14 amino acids. The germline CDR1 and CDR2 sequences are MNHEY and SMNVEV (reference sequence). The data were taken from a study of T cell repertoires in cytomegalovirus infection. Looking at the study overall: An indication of both CMV infection and matching HLA type came from public TCR beta signatures.

General study points: The response measured ex vivo was dominated by TCR beta clonotypes (HLA-C-restricted and CMV-specific).

TCRdb reanalysed the reads using MiXCR and keeps one entry per CDR3 protein. This sample has around 130,000 distinct CDR3 sequences, with 20% to 30% found just once. The V gene is TRBV27, the J gene TRBJ1-5; D unclear. The sequencing sample was made of PBMCs, sequenced either directly or after in vitro stimulation (not recorded which). The sequence came from a human donor in good health (CMV status not recorded). Some clones in this sample may be carry-over from other donors' samples. The CDR3 loop is CASSPWGGNQPQHF. As DNA, the CDR3 is TGTGCCAGCAGCCCTTGGGGTGGCAATCAGCCCCAGCATTTT.